Below are 21 T cell receptor beta chains sequenced from a single sample in a study of identical twins. TCRdb used MiXCR to reprocess the 5' RACE reads, holding one entry per CDR3 protein. The sample lists 1.5 million to 2 million distinct CDR3 sequences; 25% to 35% were seen once. Sequenced: cord blood. These receptor sequences come from a newborn girl in good health.

This sequence joins TRBV2 and TRBJ1-6; TRBD1 aligns across 7 bases. V was clipped by 6 bases and J by 0 bases; unmatched bases: 8. This CDR3 has 17 residues. CDR1 and CDR2 from the germline V gene are SNHLY and FYNNEI. The CDR3 DNA reads TGTGCCAGCAGGGAGGGGGCACTAAGCTCCTATAATTCACCCCTCCACTTT. Its protein product is CASREGALSSYNSPLHF.

The rearrangement links TRBV2 to TRBJ1-5; 10 bases agree with TRBD1. The CDR3 covers 16 residues. Germline V lookup: CDR1 SNHLY, CDR2 FYNNEI. V trimming: 5 bases; J trimming: 5 bases; junction bases outside the gene matches: 9. In DNA form, the CDR3 reads TGTGCCAGCAGTTTCCGGGACAGGGGCAGCCATCAGCCCCAGCATTTT. It translates to CASSFRDRGSHQPQHF.

The V call is TRBV2, the J call TRBJ2-2; D call uncertain. CDR1 SNHLY and CDR2 FYNNEI come from the germline V gene. This CDR3 has 13 amino acids. Trimming left V 2 bases short and J 6 bases short, with 7 bases between. The chain's CDR3 is CASSEFGAGELFF. The CDR3, as DNA: TGTGCCAGCAGTGAATTTGGGGCCGGGGAGCTGTTTTTT. The whole variable domain, filled in from reference TRBV2 and TRBJ2-2, reads EPEVTQTPSHQVTQMGQEVILRCVPISNHLYFYWYRQILGQKVEFLVSFYNNEISEKSEIFDDQFSVERPDGSNFTLKIRSTKLEDSAMYFCASSEFGAGELFFGEGSRLTVL.

This clonotype was detected a few times. The chain recombines TRBV6-5 with TRBJ1-1; TRBD1 agrees at 8 bases. Germline CDR1 MNHEY, CDR2 SVGAGI. V shed 7 bases and J 8 bases; nucleotides not matched to a gene: 3. This CDR3 is built from 11 residues. The CDR3 region is CASTQGAEAFF. As DNA, the CDR3 is TGTGCCAGCACCCAGGGGGCAGAAGCTTTCTTT.

This rearrangement joins TRBV24-1 to TRBJ2-7, with 9 bases identical to TRBD2. The CDR3 spans 16 residues. Germline trimming cut 4 bases from V and 2 bases from J; bases unmatched to any gene: 8. Germline V lookup: CDR1 KGHDR, CDR2 SFDVKD. CDR3 amino acids: CATSDSRTSATYEQYF. The CDR3 DNA is TGTGCCACCAGTGACTCCCGGACTAGCGCGACCTACGAGCAGTACTTC.

V is TRBV15 and J is TRBJ2-1, with a tentative D call TRBD2 (5 bases). The CDR3 is 13 amino acids. The germline gives CDR1 LNHNV, CDR2 YYDKDF (reference sequence). V gave up 0 bases and J gave up 10 bases, with 10 bases separating them. CDR3 nucleotide sequence: TGTGCCACCAGCAGAGATCCGGCTAGCGAGCAGTTCTTC. Residues: CATSRDPASEQFF.

In this sample, this clonotype turned up many times. The chain uses TRBV14 and TRBJ2-3, with a tentative D call TRBD1 (6 bases). Trimming took off 2 bases at V and 5 bases at J, with 20 bases between the two ends. The V gene's germline CDR1 is SGHDN and CDR2 FVKESK. This CDR3 spans 17 amino acids. DNA of the CDR3: TGTGCCAGCAGCCAACCTCCTTACGGATCAGGGGTAGATACGCAGTATTTT. This encodes CASSQPPYGSGVDTQYF.

This chain links TRBV6-1 with TRBJ1-2, with a tentative D call TRBD1 (6 bases). The CDR3 consists of 14 residues. Germline-derived CDR1 and CDR2 are MNHNS and SASEGT. Trimming pared 2 bases from V and 6 bases from J, leaving 13 bases between. Here the CDR3 reads CASSESRGRDGYTF. CDR3 nucleotide sequence: TGTGCCAGCAGTGAAAGCAGGGGAAGGGATGGCTACACCTTC.

There are a few counts of this clonotype. The CDR3 reads CASSQESGTGAFRSNQPQHF. In DNA form, the CDR3 reads TGTGCCAGCAGCCAAGAGTCTGGGACAGGGGCCTTCAGGAGCAATCAGCCCCAGCATTTT. The chain is built from TRBV4-2 and TRBJ1-5; 10 nucleotides align to TRBD1. The CDR3 totals 20 residues. The germline gives CDR1 LGHNA, CDR2 YNFKEQ. The J segment lost 1 base and the V segment lost 0 bases, leaving 12 bases of the junction unmatched.

This clonotype has a single count. This rearrangement joins TRBV13 to TRBJ2-3, with D perhaps matching TRBD2 (5 bases). The V and J ends lost 5 bases and 2 bases respectively, with 32 bases between them. In germline, CDR1 is PRHDT, CDR2 FYEKMQ (reference sequence). CDR3 length: 21 residues. The chain's CDR3 is CASSVKHDGVMETNITDTQYF. The DNA for the CDR3 is TGTGCCAGCAGCGTTAAGCACGACGGGGTGATGGAGACGAACATCACAGATACGCAGTATTTT.

This chain joins TRBV7-9 and TRBJ1-1; D may be TRBD1 (6 bases). This CDR3 region has 15 residues. Germline V gene data show CDR1 as SEHNR and CDR2 as FQNEAQ (reference sequence). V gave up 1 base and J gave up 0 bases, with 9 bases separating them. This chain's CDR3 is CASSLGGHLNTEAFF. The CDR3 DNA is TGTGCCAGCAGCTTAGGGGGACACCTGAACACTGAAGCTTTCTTT.

The chain combines TRBV6-5 with TRBJ1-1; no clear D. The CDR3 is 10 amino acids. In germline, CDR1 is MNHEY, CDR2 SVGAGI. Trimming shortened V by 2 bases and J by 11 bases, and 6 bases separated the two germline ends. CDR3 protein: CASSYHPAFF. CDR3 DNA: TGTGCCAGCAGTTACCACCCCGCTTTCTTT.

The rearrangement uses TRBV6-1 and TRBJ2-3; TRBD2 aligns across 10 bases. Unmatched junction bases numbered 10, after V lost 6 bases and J lost 4 bases. CDR1 is MNHNS, CDR2 SASEGT, per germline. CDR3 length equals 16 residues. CDR3 sequence (DNA): TGTGCCAGCAGCCTAGCGGGGGTGGAATCAGCAGATACGCAGTATTTT. Protein: CASSLAGVESADTQYF.

The rearrangement joins TRBV2 to TRBJ2-5; weak D call: TRBD2 (5 bases). This CDR3 is built from 13 residues. Trimming removed 8 bases at V and 3 bases at J, with 13 bases between. Per germline, CDR1 SNHLY and CDR2 FYNNEI. CDR3: CASSVSVEETQYF. The CDR3 DNA reads TGTGCCAGCTCGGTTAGCGTGGAAGAGACCCAGTACTTC.

The chain couples TRBV2 to TRBJ2-1, with 14 nucleotides matching TRBD2. The germline gives CDR1 SNHLY, CDR2 FYNNEI. J was trimmed by 6 bases and V by 6 bases; bases with no gene match: 16. This CDR3 comprises 19 residues. Written as DNA, the CDR3 is TGTGCCAGCAGCCGACTAGCGGGGGGGCTAAGGGGGTACGGCAATGAGCAGTTCTTC. Amino acids: CASSRLAGGLRGYGNEQFF. The complete variable domain, with remaining parts taken from reference TRBV2 and TRBJ2-1, reads EPEVTQTPSHQVTQMGQEVILRCVPISNHLYFYWYRQILGQKVEFLVSFYNNEISEKSEIFDDQFSVERPDGSNFTLKIRSTKLEDSAMYFCASSRLAGGLRGYGNEQFFGPGTRLTVL.

The chain combines TRBV29-1 with TRBJ2-4; the D gene is possibly TRBD1 (6 bases). The J call may not be correct, given that the DNA end is closer to TRBJ2-7. The CDR3 is 14 residues long. In germline, CDR1 is SQVTM, CDR2 ANQGSEA. DNA of the CDR3: TGCAGCGTCAGGCCGACAGGCTCATTTAACGAGCAGTACTTC. It is translated as CSVRPTGSFNEQYF.

This clonotype was observed a few times. V and J are TRBV7-8 and TRBJ2-1; D unclear. This CDR3 spans 14 amino acids. Trimming cost V 0 bases and J 5 bases, with 8 bases left between them. CDR1 is SGHVS, CDR2 FQNEAQ, per germline. The CDR3 coding sequence is TGTGCCAGCAGCTTAGCGGTCGTGCACAATGAGCAGTTCTTC. This encodes CASSLAVVHNEQFF.

The chain joins TRBV5-5 to TRBJ1-2, with D hard to call. Per germline, CDR1 SGHKS and CDR2 YYEKEE (reference sequence). The CDR3 length is 14 residues. Trimming took off 1 base at V and 6 bases at J, with 13 bases between the two ends. Here the CDR3 reads CASSLTPGSDGYTF. The CDR3 nucleotides read TGTGCCAGCAGCTTGACGCCGGGGTCGGATGGCTACACCTTC.

In DNA form, the CDR3 reads TGCAGTGCCCTTGGGCCAGGGCCGCTTAATCAGCCCCAGCATTTT. It specifies CSALGPGPLNQPQHF. J is TRBJ1-5 and V is TRBV20-1; weak D call: TRBD1 (5 bases). This CDR3 is built from 15 residues. Trimming took 6 bases from V and 4 from J, leaving 19 bases between them. The germline gives CDR1 DFQATT, CDR2 SNEGSKA (reference sequence).

V and J are TRBV12-3 or TRBV12-4 and TRBJ2-5, with D perhaps matching TRBD2 (5 bases). The CDR3 covers 12 residues. In DNA, the CDR3 is TGTCTACCTTCGCGGAGGAGGGAGACCCAGTACTTC. This sequence encodes CLPSRRRETQYF.

The V call is TRBV12-3 or TRBV12-4, the J call TRBJ2-1; 10 bases match TRBD2. The J segment lost 9 bases and the V segment lost 3 bases, leaving 5 bases of the junction unmatched. This CDR3 is built from 14 residues. CDR3 region: CASSFTSGTGEQFF. The CDR3 DNA sequence: TGTGCCAGCAGTTTCACTAGCGGGACAGGTGAGCAGTTCTTC.